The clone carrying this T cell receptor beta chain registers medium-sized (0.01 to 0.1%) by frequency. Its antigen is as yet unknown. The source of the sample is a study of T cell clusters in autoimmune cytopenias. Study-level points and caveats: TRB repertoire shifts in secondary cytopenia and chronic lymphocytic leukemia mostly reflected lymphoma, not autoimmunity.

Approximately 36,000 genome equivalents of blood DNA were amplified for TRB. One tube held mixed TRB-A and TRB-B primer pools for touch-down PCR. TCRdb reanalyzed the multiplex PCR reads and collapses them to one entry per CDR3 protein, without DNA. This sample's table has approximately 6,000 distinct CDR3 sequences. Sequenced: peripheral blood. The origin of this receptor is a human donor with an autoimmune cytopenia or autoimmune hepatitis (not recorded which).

CDR3 loop: CASSYRVDRGYTF. The J gene is TRBJ1-2, the V gene TRBV6-5. Germline CDR1 is MNHEY and CDR2 is SVGAGI. The CDR3 loop spans 13 amino acids.